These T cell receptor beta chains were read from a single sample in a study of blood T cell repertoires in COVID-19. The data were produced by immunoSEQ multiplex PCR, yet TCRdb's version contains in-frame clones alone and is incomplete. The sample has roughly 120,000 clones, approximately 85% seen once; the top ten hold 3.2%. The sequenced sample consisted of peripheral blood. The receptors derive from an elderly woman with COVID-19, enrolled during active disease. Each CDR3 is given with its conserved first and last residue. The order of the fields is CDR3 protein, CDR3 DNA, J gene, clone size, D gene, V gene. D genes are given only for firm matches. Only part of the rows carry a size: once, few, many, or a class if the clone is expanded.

CDR3: CASSLGGNTEAFF; DNA: TGTGCCAGCTCACTGGGGGGGAACACTGAAGCTTTCTTT; J: TRBJ1-1; size: .; D: .; V: TRBV18
CDR3: CASSPTSGQGPNYGYTF; DNA: TGTGCCAGCTCACCTACTTCTGGACAGGGACCTAACTATGGCTACACCTTC; J: TRBJ1-2; size: .; D: TRBD1; V: TRBV18
CDR3: CSVVGSENTEAFF; DNA: TGCAGCGTTGTGGGCTCGGAGAACACTGAAGCTTTCTTT; J: TRBJ1-1; size: .; D: .; V: TRBV29-1
CDR3: CASKGDTQYF; DNA: TGTGCCAGCAAGGGGGATACGCAGTATTTT; J: TRBJ2-3; size: .; D: .; V: TRBV28
CDR3: CASSQDWGGNEQFF; DNA: TGTGCCAGCAGCCAAGATTGGGGGGGCAATGAGCAGTTCTTC; J: TRBJ2-1; size: .; D: TRBD2; V: TRBV4-2
CDR3: CATRVSEYNEQFF; DNA: TGCGCCACCCGGGTCTCCGAGTACAATGAGCAGTTCTTC; J: TRBJ2-1; size: once; D: .; V: TRBV5-1
CDR3: CASSDSGSTDTQYF; DNA: TGTGCCAGCAGTGATAGCGGTAGCACAGATACGCAGTATTTT; J: TRBJ2-3; size: .; D: .; V: TRBV2
CDR3: CASSFRGSAQHF; DNA: TGTGCCAGCAGTTTTAGGGGTTCGGCCCAGCATTTT; J: TRBJ1-5; size: .; D: .; V: TRBV28
CDR3: CASSLALGTSEQYF; DNA: TGTGCCAGCAGCTTAGCGCTGGGGACAAGCGAGCAGTACTTC; J: TRBJ2-7; size: .; D: .; V: TRBV7-2
CDR3: CASSLAGPEAFF; DNA: TGTGCCAGCAGCTTAGCAGGTCCTGAAGCTTTCTTT; J: TRBJ1-1; size: .; D: .; V: TRBV5-4
CDR3: CASSLATGTDTQYF; DNA: TGTGCCAGCAGCTTAGCGACAGGGACCGATACGCAGTATTTT; J: TRBJ2-3; size: .; D: TRBD1; V: TRBV11-1
CDR3: CASSLASGGYAEAFF; DNA: TGTGCCAGCAGCTTAGCGTCTGGAGGGTACGCTGAAGCTTTCTTT; J: TRBJ1-1; size: .; D: .; V: TRBV11-1
CDR3: CASSEEAGVNGSPLHF; DNA: TGTGCCAGCAGTGAAGAGGCAGGGGTAAATGGTTCACCCCTCCACTTT; J: TRBJ1-6; size: .; D: .; V: TRBV2
CDR3: CASSLARGGNTIYF; DNA: TGTGCCAGCAGCTTAGCGCGGGGGGGAAACACCATATATTTT; J: TRBJ1-3; size: few; D: .; V: TRBV7-9
CDR3: CASSLDGQPQHF; DNA: TGTGCCAGCAGCTTAGATGGCCAGCCCCAGCATTTT; J: TRBJ1-5; size: few; D: .; V: TRBV7-9
CDR3: CASRSGGAAGYTF; DNA: TGTGCCAGCAGATCCGGGGGGGCCGCTGGCTACACCTTC; J: TRBJ1-2; size: .; D: .; V: TRBV28
CDR3: CSGRTSGSTDTQYF; DNA: TGCAGCGGACGGACTAGCGGGAGCACAGATACGCAGTATTTT; J: TRBJ2-3; size: .; D: TRBD2; V: TRBV29-1
CDR3: CATLRLRSGTDTQYF; DNA: TGTGCCACCTTGCGTCTAAGGAGCGGGACCGATACGCAGTATTTT; J: TRBJ2-3; size: .; D: TRBD2; V: TRBV7-9
CDR3: CAISGDRDEQYF; DNA: TGTGCCATCAGTGGGGACAGGGACGAGCAGTACTTC; J: TRBJ2-7; size: .; D: TRBD1; V: TRBV10-3
CDR3: CSVSESGSATGELFF; DNA: TGCAGCGTTAGCGAAAGCGGGAGCGCCACCGGGGAGCTGTTTTTT; J: TRBJ2-2; size: .; D: TRBD2; V: TRBV29-1
CDR3: CATSDPGQGPAFF; DNA: TGTGCCACCAGTGACCCTGGACAGGGACCAGCTTTCTTT; J: TRBJ1-1; size: .; D: TRBD1; V: TRBV24-1
CDR3: CASSSSGRTYEQYF; DNA: TGTGCCAGCAGTTCTAGCGGGAGAACCTACGAGCAGTACTTC; J: TRBJ2-7; size: .; D: TRBD2; V: TRBV5-4
CDR3: CASSTFTGVPNTEAFF; DNA: TGTGCCAGCAGTACCTTTACCGGGGTACCGAACACTGAAGCTTTCTTT; J: TRBJ1-1; size: .; D: .; V: TRBV27
CDR3: CASSLARSQETQYF; DNA: TGTGCCAGCAGCCTAGCACGCAGTCAAGAGACCCAGTACTTC; J: TRBJ2-5; size: .; D: .; V: TRBV7-2
CDR3: CAISDSGTGGRETQYF; DNA: TGTGCCATCAGTGATAGCGGGACAGGGGGGCGAGAGACCCAGTACTTC; J: TRBJ2-5; size: few; D: TRBD1; V: TRBV10-3
CDR3: CASSEGTENTQYF; DNA: TGTGCCAGCAGCGAGGGGACAGAGAATACGCAGTATTTT; J: TRBJ2-3; size: .; D: TRBD1; V: TRBV7-3
CDR3: CAISPTELLAGVSYNEQFF; DNA: TGTGCCATCAGCCCGACAGAACTACTAGCGGGAGTATCCTACAATGAGCAGTTCTTC; J: TRBJ2-1; size: .; D: TRBD2; V: TRBV10-3
CDR3: CASKYGAGGGVGELFF; DNA: TGTGCCAGCAAATACGGAGCGGGAGGAGGGGTCGGGGAGCTGTTTTTT; J: TRBJ2-2; size: .; D: TRBD2; V: TRBV27
CDR3: CASSQGQNYGYTF; DNA: TGTGCCAGCAGCCAGGGACAGAACTATGGCTACACCTTC; J: TRBJ1-2; size: .; D: TRBD1; V: TRBV14
CDR3: CASSPRLAGPAFTF; DNA: TGTGCCAGCAGCCCACGCCTAGCGGGCCCGGCTTTCACCTTC; J: TRBJ1-2; size: few; D: .; V: TRBV7-2